A single sample gave rise to the 24 T cell receptor beta chains below, sequenced in a study of siplizumab effects on memory and regulatory T cells (dated by TCRdb to about 2019). Libraries were prepared through the immunoSEQ multiplex PCR assay. TCRdb limited this immuneACCESS table to in-frame rearrangements with V and J called. A share of clones is missing; checked studies link under half to unresolved V genes, and the rest is unexplained. Here the sample has 100,000 or so clones; 94% occur a single time. The biggest ten clones account for approximately 0.66% of the sample. Material: Tregs sorted from blood. The receptors were sampled from a human donor in good health.

V usage is TRBV5-4 and J usage is TRBJ1-2, with D maybe TRBD1 (5 bases). CDR3 size: 15 residues. The V end lost 4 bases, the J end lost 6 bases, and 19 bases lay between the germline ends. Germline V CDR1 and CDR2: SGHNT, YYREEE (reference sequence). The CDR3 loop reads CASSRLHAGTDGYTF. CDR3 coding DNA: TGTGCCAGCAGCCGATTACACGCCGGGACGGATGGCTACACCTTC.

CDR3 region: CAWTPRLAGLTDTQYF. The CDR3 nucleotides read TGTGCCTGGACCCCGCGTCTAGCGGGACTCACAGATACGCAGTATTTT. The rearrangement links TRBV30 to TRBJ2-3, with 9 nucleotides matching TRBD2. This CDR3 is 16 amino acids long. J was trimmed by 2 bases and V by 4 bases; bases with no gene match: 10. In germline, CDR1 is GTSNPN, CDR2 SVGIG (reference sequence).

The chain joins TRBV27 to TRBJ2-1, with 7 bases fitting TRBD1. Germline V CDR1 and CDR2: MNHEY, SMNVEV (reference sequence). This CDR3 contains 14 residues. V lost 5 bases and J lost 5; bases outside the gene matches: 6. The CDR3 DNA reads as TGTGCCAGCAGTCGATTCGGGACAGACAATGAGCAGTTCTTC. It is translated as CASSRFGTDNEQFF.

The J gene is TRBJ1-1, the V gene TRBV6-5, with D hard to call. CDR3 length: 13 amino acids. With 6 bases removed from V and 7 bases from J, the gap between germline ends came to 15 bases. Germline lookup yields CDR1 MNHEY and CDR2 SVGAGI. CDR3 bases: TGTGCCAGCAGCTTACCGGGATTGGATGAAGCTTTCTTT. Translated: CASSLPGLDEAFF.

For this clone: At one end the junction does not follow the germline gene, possibly because of a read error. The chain couples TRBV7-9 to TRBJ1-3; D uncertain. The CDR3 extends over 14 amino acids. Germline assignment: CDR1 SEHNR and CDR2 FQNEAQ (reference sequence). The CDR3 bases are TGTGCCAGCAGCTTAAGTCACACACTCAATAAATTTTCTTTT. This gives the protein CASSLSHTLNKFSF.

V gene TRBV4-2 combines with J gene TRBJ1-2, with a weak D call TRBD1 (6 bases). V was pared by 4 bases and J by 2 bases, with 11 bases between. This CDR3 region has 14 residues. Per germline, CDR1 LGHNA and CDR2 YNFKEQ. The CDR3 region is CASSREDRNYGYTF. The CDR3 DNA reads TGTGCCAGCAGCCGTGAGGACAGAAACTATGGCTACACCTTC.

This chain connects TRBV6-1 to TRBJ2-7, with a possible D match to TRBD1 (6 bases). V dropped 4 bases and J dropped 3 bases, with 13 bases sitting between them. The CDR3 consists of 14 residues. CDR1 and CDR2 from the germline V gene are MNHNS and SASEGT. Written as DNA, the CDR3 is TGTGCCAGCAGTGTCTGGACAGCCTTCTACGAGCAGTACTTC. Its translation: CASSVWTAFYEQYF.

The chain links TRBV6-4 to TRBJ1-1; maybe TRBD1 (6 bases). Germline V gene lookup returns CDR1 MRHNA and CDR2 SNTAGT. Trimming shortened V by 6 bases and J by 2 bases, and 10 bases separated the two germline ends. The CDR3 covers 13 residues. The CDR3 region is CASSRQANTEAFF. CDR3 nucleotide sequence: TGTGCCAGCAGCAGACAGGCCAACACTGAAGCTTTCTTT.

Here the CDR3 DNA reads TGTGCCAGCAGCTCAAAGACAGGGGCGATGGAGCAGTTCTTC. Translating gives CASSSKTGAMEQFF. V gene TRBV7-3 combines with J gene TRBJ2-1; the match to TRBD1 covers 8 bases. The CDR3 sequence is 14 residues long. V trimming: 4 bases; J trimming: 10 bases; junction bases outside the gene matches: 9. From germline, CDR1 is SGHTA and CDR2 FQGTGA.

The rearrangement joins TRBV7-9 to TRBJ2-2; 8 nucleotides line up with TRBD2. The CDR3 is 16 amino acids. The germline V gene has CDR1 SEHNR and CDR2 FQNEAQ (reference sequence). Losses at the gene ends were 3 bases for V and 6 bases for J; bases not matched to a gene: 9. Written as DNA, the CDR3 is TGTGCCAGCAGCTTTGTACCGGGACTAGTTCCCGGGGAGCTGTTTTTT. Its protein product is CASSFVPGLVPGELFF.

This chain connects TRBV7-8 to TRBJ1-4; D gene unclear. The germline CDR1 and CDR2 sequences are SGHVS and FQNEAQ. The CDR3 sequence is 14 residues long. Trimming removed 2 bases at V and 7 bases at J, with 11 bases between. For the CDR3, the DNA is TGTGCCAGCAGCTTACGGGCTAGAGGTGAAAAACTGTTTTTT. It is translated as CASSLRARGEKLFF.

The rearrangement joins TRBV2 to TRBJ2-5; D possibly corresponds to TRBD1 (6 bases). The germline V gene has CDR1 SNHLY and CDR2 FYNNEI. There are 14 residues in the CDR3. V was cut by 11 bases and J by 2 bases, with 18 bases left in between. The CDR3 is CAPGQGQGQETQYF. The CDR3 DNA sequence: TGTGCCCCTGGGCAGGGGCAGGGGCAAGAGACCCAGTACTTC.

The V gene is TRBV28, the J gene TRBJ2-7; TRBD2 might be the D (6 bases). Trimming removed 9 bases at V and 3 bases at J, with 21 bases between. The V gene's germline CDR1 is MDHEN and CDR2 SYDVKM. The CDR3 loop spans 15 amino acids. DNA for the CDR3: TGTGCCAGAACCGTTAACGGAGGGGACCTCTACGAGCAGTACTTC. Its translation: CARTVNGGDLYEQYF. The variable domain in full, with the rest retrieved from reference TRBV28 and TRBJ2-7, is DVKVTQSSRYLVKRTGEKVFLECVQDMDHENMFWYRQDPGLGLRLIYFSYDVKMKEKGDIPEGYSVSREKKERFSLILESASTNQTSMYLCARTVNGGDLYEQYFGPGTRLTVT.

V is TRBV5-4 and J is TRBJ2-7; 8 bases fit TRBD1. CDR3 size: 15 residues. V lost 4 bases, J lost 4 bases, and 10 bases stayed unmatched. Germline V gives CDR1 SGHNT, CDR2 YYREEE (reference sequence). The CDR3 loop is CASSQRTGTLYEQYF. The CDR3 DNA follows: TGTGCCAGCAGCCAAAGGACAGGGACGCTGTACGAGCAGTACTTC.

J is TRBJ2-5 and V is TRBV10-3; maybe TRBD1 (7 bases). The CDR3 spans 13 residues. Germline V lookup: CDR1 ENHRY, CDR2 SYGVKD. V was trimmed by 10 bases and J by 5 bases, leaving 17 bases between them. Here the CDR3 reads CATRRTGGETQYF. In DNA form, the CDR3 reads TGTGCCACCAGGCGGACAGGAGGGGAGACCCAGTACTTC.

This chain joins TRBV20-1 and TRBJ1-3; D gene uncertain. Per germline, CDR1 DFQATT and CDR2 SNEGSKA (reference sequence). The CDR3 sequence is 11 residues long. V lost 7 bases, J lost 0 bases, and 4 bases lay in between. The DNA of the CDR3 is TGCAGTGTGGACTCTGGAAACACCATATATTTT. Translating gives CSVDSGNTIYF.

The chain employs TRBV14 and TRBJ2-1, with unresolved D. Germline V gene data show CDR1 as SGHDN and CDR2 as FVKESK. V lost 0 bases and J lost 1, with 13 bases in between. The CDR3 is 17 amino acids. DNA for the CDR3: TGTGCCAGCAGCCAAGATCTATACGGTGTATCCTACAATGAGCAGTTCTTC. This translates into CASSQDLYGVSYNEQFF.

The sample holds one count of this clone. DNA of the CDR3: TGTGCCAGCAGCCAAGATCTAAGCACAGATACGCAGTATTTT. It is translated as CASSQDLSTDTQYF. The chain is built from TRBV4-2 and TRBJ2-3; D is unresolved. Germline V gives CDR1 LGHNA, CDR2 YNFKEQ. There are 14 residues in the CDR3. V was shortened by 0 bases and J by 0 bases, with 4 bases between the two germline ends.

This chain uses TRBV28 with TRBJ1-1, with TRBD1 matching 12 bases. Germline V gene data show CDR1 as MDHEN and CDR2 as SYDVKM. This CDR3 is built from 18 residues. Trimming removed 3 bases from V and 5 bases from J; junction bases left unmatched: 13. Here the CDR3 DNA reads TGTGCCAGCAGTTTGCTCTTTGGGACAGGGGGCGGGGGTACTGAAGCTTTCTTT. Protein: CASSLLFGTGGGGTEAFF.

CDR3 sequence: CASSQISGTLFSGELFF. In nucleotides, the CDR3 is TGCGCCAGCAGCCAAATTTCCGGGACACTTTTCTCCGGGGAGCTGTTTTTT. The rearrangement joins TRBV4-1 to TRBJ2-2, with D possibly matching TRBD1 (6 bases). The CDR3 loop spans 17 amino acids. CDR1 MGHRA and CDR2 YSYEKL come from the germline V gene. Trimming stripped 2 bases from V and 6 bases from J, with 19 bases between.

J is TRBJ1-5 and V is TRBV6-1; a weak D match, TRBD1 (6 bases). The germline V and J ends were trimmed by 0 bases and 6 bases, with 15 bases remaining between them. The CDR3 covers 16 residues. The germline gives CDR1 MNHNS, CDR2 SASEGT. In nucleotides, the CDR3 is TGTGCCAGCAGTGAAGCTTTCGGGGGGCGCGGTCAGCCCCAGCATTTT. This gives the protein CASSEAFGGRGQPQHF.

The chain carries TRBV28 and TRBJ1-3; 10 positions match TRBD1. Germline V CDR1 and CDR2: MDHEN, SYDVKM. Unmatched junction bases numbered 6, after V lost 6 bases and J lost 7 bases. There are 14 residues in the CDR3. CDR3 nucleotide sequence: TGTGCCAGCAGAGAAGACAGGGGGCACAACACCATATATTTT. This codes for CASREDRGHNTIYF.

This chain joins TRBV7-2 and TRBJ2-2; D may correspond to TRBD1 or TRBD2 (5 bases each). CDR3 size: 13 residues. V lost 4 bases, J lost 7 bases, and 10 bases lay in between. Germline CDR1 reads SGHTA; CDR2 reads FQGNSA. CDR3 sequence: CASSYRGVGELFF. CDR3 nucleotides: TGTGCCAGCAGCTACAGAGGGGTCGGGGAGCTGTTTTTT.

The chain links TRBV28 to TRBJ1-2; possible D gene TRBD1, 5 bases. The CDR3 consists of 15 residues. Trimming cost V 3 bases and J 3 bases, with 14 bases left between them. Germline CDR1 and CDR2: MDHEN and SYDVKM. CDR3 residues: CASSFVRGGDYGYTF. The CDR3 nucleotides read TGTGCCAGCAGTTTCGTGAGGGGCGGAGACTATGGCTACACCTTC.